Listed below are T cell receptor beta chains from one sample, sequenced in a study of blood T cell repertoires in COVID-19. The repertoire was sequenced with immunoSEQ multiplex PCR; TCRdb's copy has only in-frame clones and lacks some. The repertoire consists of some 340,000 clones, with around 83% occurring once and the leading ten covering over 4.5%. Sequencing was performed on PBMCs or T cells enriched from blood (not recorded which). All receptors derive from a woman aged 45-59 years who had recovered from COVID-19. The CDR3 runs from the conserved cysteine through the conserved F or W. A D gene is named only where the DNA matches it firmly. Only part of the rows carry a size: once, few, many, or a class if the clone is expanded.

V gene	J gene	D gene	clone size	CDR3 DNA	CDR3 protein
TRBV6-5	TRBJ2-2	-	-	TGTGCCAGCTCCCGAGCCTTCTCCGGGGAGCTGTTTTTT	CASSRAFSGELFF
TRBV4-3	TRBJ1-1	-	-	TGCGCCAGCAGCCAGAGCAGGGGCAGGGGCGCTGAAGCTTTCTTT	CASSQSRGRGAEAFF
TRBV5-1	TRBJ2-5	-	-	TGCGCCAGCAGCTTAATGCGACGGGGGCAAGAGACCCAGTACTTC	CASSLMRRGQETQYF
TRBV30	TRBJ2-7	-	-	TGTGCCTGGAGTGTACCCTCCCCGGGACACCTCTACGAGCAGTACTTC	CAWSVPSPGHLYEQYF
TRBV3-1/TRBV3-2	TRBJ1-3	-	-	TGTGCCAGCAGCCAAGGTAGCGCTTACTCTGGAAACACCATATATTTT	CASSQGSAYSGNTIYF
TRBV20-1	TRBJ1-1	-	-	TGCAGTGCTAGTGGCACAGGGACTTTCTTT	CSASGTGTFF
TRBV30	TRBJ1-1	-	-	TGTGCCTGGAGTGTCAGGGACACTGAAGCTTTCTTT	CAWSVRDTEAFF
TRBV11-3	TRBJ2-5	-	-	TGTGCCAGCAGCTCACCCCAGGGGAGCTGGACGGAGACCCAGTACTTC	CASSSPQGSWTETQYF
TRBV27	TRBJ1-2	TRBD1	-	TGTGCCAGCAGTCCCGGGACAGGGGTTTATGGCTACACCTTC	CASSPGTGVYGYTF
TRBV6-2/TRBV6-3	TRBJ1-2	TRBD1	-	TGTGCCAGCAGTTACGACGGGACAGCCTATGGCTACACCTTC	CASSYDGTAYGYTF
TRBV5-5	TRBJ1-3	-	few	TGTGCCAGCAGCGGCGGTCGGCCTGACCTTGGAAACACCATATATTTT	CASSGGRPDLGNTIYF
TRBV4-1	TRBJ2-3	TRBD1	-	TGCGCCAGCAGCCCGGACAGGGCCACAGATACGCAGTATTTT	CASSPDRATDTQYF
TRBV30	TRBJ1-3	TRBD1	-	TGTGCCTGGGGGGACAGGGGCTCTGGAAACACCATATATTTT	CAWGDRGSGNTIYF
TRBV2	TRBJ2-1	-	-	TGTGCCAGCAGTCTCGGGACTCTGGATGAGCAGTTCTTC	CASSLGTLDEQFF
TRBV10-3	TRBJ1-5	-	-	TGTGCCATCAGTGAGGTAGGGGCCCAGCCCCAGCATTTT	CAISEVGAQPQHF
TRBV7-6	TRBJ1-6	TRBD1	-	TGTGCCAGCAGCCGCGGGACAGGGGGCTCCTATAATTCACCCCTCCACTTT	CASSRGTGGSYNSPLHF
TRBV6-1	TRBJ2-2	-	-	TGTGCCAGCAGTGGCCAAATCAGGGGACGCACCGGGGAGCTGTTTTTT	CASSGQIRGRTGELFF
TRBV18	TRBJ2-7	TRBD2	-	TGTGCCAGCTCACCCCCGGGGGGTCAGGGCTACGAGCAGTACTTC	CASSPPGGQGYEQYF
TRBV9	TRBJ2-1	TRBD2	-	TGTGCCAGCAGCGCACCGGGACTAGCGGGACTATACAATGAGCAGTTCTTC	CASSAPGLAGLYNEQFF
TRBV11-2	TRBJ1-5	TRBD1	-	TGTGCCAGCAGCTTTGGGACAGGGGGTAATCAGCCCCAGCATTTT	CASSFGTGGNQPQHF
TRBV19	TRBJ1-2	TRBD1	-	TGTGCCAGTAGCCCCGGGACAGGAACTAACTATGGCTACACCTTC	CASSPGTGTNYGYTF
TRBV11-2	TRBJ2-3	TRBD1	-	TGTGCCAGCAGCCCCGGACAGGGGGCCTCAGATACGCAGTATTTT	CASSPGQGASDTQYF
TRBV20-1	TRBJ2-2	TRBD2	-	TGCAGTGCCAGTCGGCGGGGGGGCCTAACCGGGGAGCTGTTTTTT	CSASRRGGLTGELFF
TRBV11-3	TRBJ1-1	-	-	TGTGCCAGCAGCCTCACGACGGAGACTGAAGCTTTCTTT	CASSLTTETEAFF
TRBV9	TRBJ1-1	-	many	TGTGCCAGCAGCGATGGCATGAACACTGAAGCTTTCTTT	CASSDGMNTEAFF
TRBV19	TRBJ1-2	TRBD1	-	TGTGCCAGTAGCAACAGGGGATGGGCTCCTAACTATGGCTACACCTTC	CASSNRGWAPNYGYTF
TRBV5-1	TRBJ2-2	-	-	TGCGCCAGCAGCCGAAGTAGTACCGGGGAGCTGTTTTTT	CASSRSSTGELFF
TRBV7-2	TRBJ1-1	-	-	TGTGCCAGCAGCCCGGAGACTAACACTGAAGCTTTCTTT	CASSPETNTEAFF
TRBV6-2/TRBV6-3	TRBJ1-4	TRBD1	-	TGTGCCAGCAGTTTCGGGGGGACAGGATCGACCGTACGTGAAAAACTGTTTTTT	CASSFGGTGSTVREKLFF
TRBV27	TRBJ1-2	-	once	TGTGCCAGCAGCCACCGGGAGGGTGGCTATGGCTACACCTTC	CASSHREGGYGYTF
TRBV27	TRBJ2-2	TRBD1	-	TGTGCCAGCAGTTCACCGGGACAGGGGGTACGATTCAACACCGGGGAGCTGTTTTTT	CASSSPGQGVRFNTGELFF
TRBV5-4	TRBJ2-6	-	-	TGTGCCAGCAGCCCCAGAGGCGCTGGGGCCAACGTCCTGACTTTC	CASSPRGAGANVLTF
TRBV5-1	TRBJ2-3	TRBD1	-	TGCGCCAGCAGCTCAGGACAGGGGGCAGCAGATACGCAGTATTTT	CASSSGQGAADTQYF
TRBV2	TRBJ1-2	-	-	TGTGCCAGCAGTGAATATGGTACAGGACCTAACTATGGCTACACCTTC	CASSEYGTGPNYGYTF
TRBV19	TRBJ1-6	-	-	TGTGCCAGTAGTGCAGGGGACGGACCCCAGGGTTCACCCCTCCACTTT	CASSAGDGPQGSPLHF
TRBV7-9	TRBJ2-5	TRBD1	few	TGTGCCAGCAGCTCCTGGGACAGGGAACAAGAGACCCAGTACTTC	CASSSWDREQETQYF
TRBV30	TRBJ2-2	TRBD2	-	TGTGCCTGGAACCCTAGCGGGCCCGTCGCCGGGGAGCTGTTTTTT	CAWNPSGPVAGELFF
TRBV3-1/TRBV3-2	TRBJ2-7	TRBD2	-	TGTGCCAGCAGCGTCGGACTAGCCGGTGGGGAGCAGTACTTC	CASSVGLAGGEQYF
TRBV19	TRBJ1-3	-	-	TGTGCCAGTACCAAGCCGGTCCTACTCTCTGGAAACACCATATATTTT	CASTKPVLLSGNTIYF
TRBV11-2	TRBJ2-3	-	-	TGTGCCAGCAGCTTAGATGGGCGAGATACGCAGTATTTT	CASSLDGRDTQYF
TRBV27	TRBJ1-6	-	few	TGTGCCAGCAGTTCCTCGGTGGGAGGGAGCTCCTATAATTCACCCCTCCACTTT	CASSSSVGGSSYNSPLHF
TRBV18	TRBJ2-5	TRBD2	-	TGTGCCAGCTCACGGACTAGCGGGAGTGATGAGACCCAGTACTTC	CASSRTSGSDETQYF
TRBV5-8	TRBJ2-3	-	-	TGTGCCAGCAGCTTGGCCGGGGGACCAAGGGATACGCAGTATTTT	CASSLAGGPRDTQYF
TRBV7-2	TRBJ2-7	-	-	TGTGCCAGCAGCTGGTCCGGGAGTCCGTACGAGCAGTACTTC	CASSWSGSPYEQYF
TRBV5-1	TRBJ2-5	TRBD1	-	TGCGCCAGCAGCTTGGGGACAGGGCTTTCGAGTAGCCAAGAGACCCAGTACTTC	CASSLGTGLSSSQETQYF
TRBV5-1	TRBJ2-5	TRBD2	-	TGCGCCAGCAGCTACGGACTAGCGGGAGGGCCAGAGGAGACCCAGTACTTC	CASSYGLAGGPEETQYF
TRBV4-3	TRBJ1-5	TRBD1	-	TGCGCCAGCAGCCAAGACAGGGGGCTTTATCAGCCCCAGCATTTT	CASSQDRGLYQPQHF
TRBV2	TRBJ2-7	TRBD2	-	TGTGCCAGCAGCCCGGGGAGGGCCAGCTCCTACGAGCAGTACTTC	CASSPGRASSYEQYF
TRBV2	TRBJ1-4	TRBD1	-	TGTGCCAGCAGTGAGAGGACAGGGAAGGCAAAACTGTTTTTT	CASSERTGKAKLFF
TRBV5-1	TRBJ1-6	TRBD1	-	TGCGCCAGCAGCTTGGCCGGGACAGGATATAATTCACCCCTCCACTTT	CASSLAGTGYNSPLHF
TRBV7-2	TRBJ1-2	TRBD1	-	TGTGCCAGCAGCTTAGCGCCTAAGGGGGCGACGGTTGGCTACACCTTC	CASSLAPKGATVGYTF
TRBV15	TRBJ2-1	-	-	TGTGCCACCAGCAGAGATCGAGGGTACAATGAGCAGTTCTTC	CATSRDRGYNEQFF
TRBV29-1	TRBJ2-3	-	-	TGCAGCGTTGAAGGGCCAGATACGCAGTATTTT	CSVEGPDTQYF
TRBV7-2	TRBJ1-4	-	-	TGTGCCAGCGCCGAACAAGTTGCAACTAATGAAAAACTGTTTTTT	CASAEQVATNEKLFF
TRBV21-1	TRBJ1-2	-	-	TGTGCCAGCAGCAAACGGGGGGCTGGCTATGGCTACACCTTC	CASSKRGAGYGYTF
TRBV6-4	TRBJ1-1	-	-	TGTGCCAGCAGAGGACAGTCGGGGAACACTGAAGCTTTCTTT	CASRGQSGNTEAFF